The source of this T cell receptor (beta chain) is a study of T cell repertoires in cytomegalovirus infection (dated by TCRdb to the late 2010s). Notes on the research overall: Peptide stimulations targeted recently identified HLA-C-restricted CMV epitopes, whose presentation resists viral immunomodulation, together with well-studied HLA-B-restricted epitopes. The HLA type of each donor mattered for the analysis, because public TCR beta signatures pointed to carriage of CMV infection along with the matching HLA type.

Sequencing instrument: Illumina HiSeq 1500. TCRdb trimmed public reads at Q25 via fastp, called clones via MiXCR and kept in-frame beta chains. Rows are combined by CDR3 protein, so each entry shows the most common genes and DNA. The sample includes a few hundred thousand distinct CDR3 sequences, with 20% to 25% observed a single time. The ten largest clones add up to more than 10% of the sample. Study-wide findings and limitations: The ex vivo response was dominated by HLA-C-restricted CMV-specific TCR beta clonotypes, which also provided the single most frequent clonotype in two of eight donors. In both this cohort and an independent cohort of a few hundred donors, the cumulative frequency of public TCR beta family members distinguished carriers of CMV infection plus the relevant HLA type.

The treatment or condition label of this sample denotes: in vitro stimulation with specific CMV peptide epitopes to enrich CMV-specific T cells. A few counts support this clonotype. It lacks a known antigen. There are no base qualities to consult, and no much larger clone falls within one base. This receptor was taken from a human donor in good health (CMV status not recorded). Some clones in this sample may be carry-over from other donors' samples. This specimen was cultured PBMCs, taken from culture after CMV antigen stimulation.

The DNA sequence is given as TGTGCCAGCACCAAGCTCGGGGTGAACACCGGGGAGCTGTTTTTT. Its translation is CASTKLGVNTGELFF. The V gene is TRBV7-9 and the J gene is TRBJ2-2; a tentative D call is TRBD2 (5 bases match). The CDR3 has 15 amino acids, counting the end cysteine and phenylalanine. Just the 45-base CDR3 DNA is kept, in frame starting at base 1. Trimming costs V 7 bases and J 1 base, and their ends lie 13 bases apart. According to the germline V gene (reference sequence), CDR1 reads SEHNR and CDR2 reads FQNEAQ.